The subject of this entry is one T cell receptor beta chain. The record originates from a study of blood T cell repertoires in COVID-19. The CDR3 runs 16 residues. Per the germline V gene, CDR1 is MDHEN and CDR2 is SYDVKM. Trimming removed 5 bases from V and 1 base from J; junction bases left unmatched: 4. Donors of Cohort 3 who recovered were those that had two negative PCRs, clearance, or symptom resolution. Repertoires were generated with immunoSEQ multiplex PCR, while TCRdb's copy carries only in-frame clones and drops some. The sample consists of some 430,000 clones, roughly 91% of them appearing once.

Sequenced sample: PBMCs or T cells enriched from blood (not recorded which). The source of this sequence is a man aged 18 to 35 who had recovered from COVID-19. The V and J genes are TRBV28 and TRBJ1-6; the match to TRBD1 covers 8 bases. CDR3: CASSPQGASYNSPLHF. The DNA of the CDR3 is TGTGCCAGCAGTCCCCAGGGGGCGTCCTATAATTCACCCCTCCACTTT.